A single T cell receptor beta chain is shown here with its context. The antigen remains unidentified. TCRdb ran MiXCR on the 5' RACE reads and lists one entry per CDR3 protein. The profile covers around 250,000 distinct CDR3 sequences, with roughly 10% appearing a single time and roughly a fifth taken by the ten largest. The record originates from a study of T-cell memory formation after mild COVID-19. Study summary: TCR clusters were mostly donor specific. Points from the study as a whole: Clones contracting across day 15 to 85 had a balanced CD4/CD8 profile; later expanding clones leaned CD4+. The finding that pre-infection memory included some responding clones suggested that cross-reactive memory joined. For second-wave clones that peaked at day 37, SARS-CoV-2 specificity went unverified.

CDR1 and CDR2 (germline): SGHRS, YFSETQ. The CDR3 is 19 residues long. V lost 4 bases and J lost 1, with 26 bases in between. The genes are TRBV5-1 and TRBJ1-1; weak D call: TRBD1 (5 bases). Material: PBMCs or a T cell subset sorted from them (not recorded which). The TCR was taken from a man aged 18 to 35 who had mild COVID-19 (a few samples of this study predate the infection). Cell type and time point are not known. The DNA for the CDR3 is TGCGCCAGCAGCCGAAGGGCAGGGTCCTGGGCCGTGGGGAACACTGAAGCTTTCTTT. Encoded protein: CASSRRAGSWAVGNTEAFF.